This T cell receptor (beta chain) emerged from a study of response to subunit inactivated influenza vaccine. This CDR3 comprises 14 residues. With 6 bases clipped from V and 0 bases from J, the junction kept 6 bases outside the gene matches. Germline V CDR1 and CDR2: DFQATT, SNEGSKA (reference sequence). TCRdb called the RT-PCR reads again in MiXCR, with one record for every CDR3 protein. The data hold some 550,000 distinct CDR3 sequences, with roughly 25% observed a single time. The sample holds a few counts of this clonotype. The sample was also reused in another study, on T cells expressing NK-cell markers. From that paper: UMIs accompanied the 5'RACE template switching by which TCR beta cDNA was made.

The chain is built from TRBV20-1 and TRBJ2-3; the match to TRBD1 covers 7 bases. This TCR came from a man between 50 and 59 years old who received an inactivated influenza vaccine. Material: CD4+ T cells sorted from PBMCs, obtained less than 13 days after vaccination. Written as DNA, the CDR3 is TGCAGTGCCCAAAGACAGGGCAGCACAGATACGCAGTATTTT. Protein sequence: CSAQRQGSTDTQYF.